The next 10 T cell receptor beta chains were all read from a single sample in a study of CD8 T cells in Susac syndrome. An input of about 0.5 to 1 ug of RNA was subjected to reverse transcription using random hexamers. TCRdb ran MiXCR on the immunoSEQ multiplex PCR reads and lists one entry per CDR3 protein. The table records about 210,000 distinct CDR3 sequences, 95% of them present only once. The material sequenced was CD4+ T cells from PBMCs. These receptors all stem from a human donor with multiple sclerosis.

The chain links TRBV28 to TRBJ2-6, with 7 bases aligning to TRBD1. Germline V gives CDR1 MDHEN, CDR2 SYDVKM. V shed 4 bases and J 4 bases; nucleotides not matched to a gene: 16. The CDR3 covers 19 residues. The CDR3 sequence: CASSSLWDSGPLGANVLTF. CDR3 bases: TGTGCCAGCAGTTCCCTCTGGGACAGTGGGCCTCTCGGGGCCAACGTCCTGACTTTC.

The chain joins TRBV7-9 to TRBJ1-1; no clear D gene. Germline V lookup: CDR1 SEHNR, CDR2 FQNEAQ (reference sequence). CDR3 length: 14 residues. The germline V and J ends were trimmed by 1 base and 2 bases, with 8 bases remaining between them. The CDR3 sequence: CASSLGGGNTEAFF. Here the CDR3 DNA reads TGTGCCAGCAGCTTAGGGGGTGGTAACACTGAAGCTTTCTTT.

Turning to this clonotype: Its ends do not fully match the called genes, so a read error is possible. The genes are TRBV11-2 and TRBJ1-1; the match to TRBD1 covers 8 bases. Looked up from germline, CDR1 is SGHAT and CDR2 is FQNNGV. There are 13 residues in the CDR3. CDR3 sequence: CASSVDRGPEAFF. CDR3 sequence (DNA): TGTGCCAGCAGCGTAGACAGGGGCCCTGAAGCTTTCTTT.

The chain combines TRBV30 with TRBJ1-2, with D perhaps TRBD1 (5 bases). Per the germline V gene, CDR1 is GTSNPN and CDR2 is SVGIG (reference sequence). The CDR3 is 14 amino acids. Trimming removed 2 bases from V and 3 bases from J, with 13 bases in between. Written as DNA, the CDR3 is TGTGCCTGGAGTCCTCGGGCAGGGCACTATGGCTACACCTTC. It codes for CAWSPRAGHYGYTF.

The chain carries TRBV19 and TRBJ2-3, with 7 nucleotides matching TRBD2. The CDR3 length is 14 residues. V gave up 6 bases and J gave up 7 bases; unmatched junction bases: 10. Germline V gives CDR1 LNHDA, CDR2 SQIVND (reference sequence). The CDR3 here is CASSPGGSGNTQYF. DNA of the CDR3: TGTGCCAGTAGCCCCGGCGGGAGTGGAAATACGCAGTATTTT. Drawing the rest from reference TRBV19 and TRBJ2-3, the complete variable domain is DGGITQSPKYLFRKEGQNVTLSCEQNLNHDAMYWYRQDPGQGLRLIYYSQIVNDFQKGDIAEGYSVSREKKESFPLTVTSAQKNPTAFYLCASSPGGSGNTQYFGPGTRLTVL.

The CDR3 region is CSVIKLAGGREQFF. CDR3 coding DNA: TGCAGCGTTATTAAACTAGCGGGGGGGCGGGAGCAGTTCTTC. The gene calls are TRBV29-1 and TRBJ2-1, with 13 bases identical to TRBD2. The J segment lost 10 bases and the V segment lost 5 bases, leaving 8 bases of the junction unmatched. The CDR3 runs to 14 residues. Looked up from germline, CDR1 is SQVTM and CDR2 is ANQGSEA.

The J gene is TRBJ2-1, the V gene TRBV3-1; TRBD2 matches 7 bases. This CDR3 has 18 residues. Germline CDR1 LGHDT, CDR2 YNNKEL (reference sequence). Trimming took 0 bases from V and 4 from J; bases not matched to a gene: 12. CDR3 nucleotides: TGTGCCAGCAGCCAAGATCCAACTGGGCGGGAGCTTTACAATGAGCAGTTCTTC. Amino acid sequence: CASSQDPTGRELYNEQFF.

Here the CDR3 DNA reads TGTGCCAGTAGTACTATGCAGGGAACTGAAGCTTTCTTT. Translating gives CASSTMQGTEAFF. V is TRBV19 and J is TRBJ1-1; perhaps TRBD1 as D (5 bases). Trimming took 4 bases from V and 5 from J, leaving 11 bases between them. The germline gives CDR1 LNHDA, CDR2 SQIVND (reference sequence). This CDR3 spans 13 amino acids.

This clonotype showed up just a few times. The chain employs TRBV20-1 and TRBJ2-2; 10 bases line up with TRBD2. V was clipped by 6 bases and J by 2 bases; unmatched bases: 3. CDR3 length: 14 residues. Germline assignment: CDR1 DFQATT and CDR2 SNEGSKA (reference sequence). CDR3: CSARTSGNTGELFF. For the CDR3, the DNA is TGCAGTGCCCGGACTAGCGGTAACACCGGGGAGCTGTTTTTT.

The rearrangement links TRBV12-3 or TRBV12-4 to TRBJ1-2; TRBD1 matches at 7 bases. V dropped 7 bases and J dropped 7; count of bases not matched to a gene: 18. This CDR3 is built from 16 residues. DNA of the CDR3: TGTGCCAGCACCCCCCGGGGAACAGGGGCTTCTTCTGGCTACACCTTC. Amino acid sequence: CASTPRGTGASSGYTF.